This entry lists 25 T cell receptor beta chains sequenced from one sample in a study of shared clonotypes between healthy human individuals. Measured with immunoSEQ multiplex PCR; TCRdb has only the in-frame clones, and not every one. This sample yields some 490,000 clones, of which roughly 80% are seen a single time; 12% belongs to the top ten. The specimen was PBMCs. The source of these receptors is a woman aged 35 to 49 in good health. Some clones in this sample may be carry-over from other donors' samples.

This clone appeared once. J is TRBJ2-1 and V is TRBV7-3, with unresolved D. V was clipped by 1 base and J by 6 bases, with 4 bases between them. Per the germline V gene, CDR1 is SGHTA and CDR2 is FQGTGA. This CDR3 spans 12 amino acids. The CDR3 DNA reads as TGTGCCAGCAGCTTAAGAGTCAATGAGCAGTTCTTC. Encoded protein: CASSLRVNEQFF.

V gene TRBV27 combines with J gene TRBJ2-5, with D perhaps TRBD1 or TRBD2 (6 bases each). V was shortened by 6 bases and J by 9 bases, with 20 bases between the two germline ends. The CDR3 runs 14 residues. The germline V gene has CDR1 MNHEY and CDR2 SMNVEV (reference sequence). The CDR3 loop is CASSPTGPGGPQYF. CDR3 DNA: TGTGCCAGCAGCCCTACCGGGCCCGGGGGCCCCCAGTACTTC.

The chain couples TRBV7-8 to TRBJ2-7; unclear D gene. The germline gives CDR1 SGHVS, CDR2 FQNEAQ. Deletions cut 1 base from V and 6 bases from J, with 13 bases between. CDR3 length: 14 amino acids. The CDR3 protein is CASSLDPRFGEQYF. CDR3 nucleotides: TGTGCCAGCAGCTTAGATCCCAGGTTCGGCGAGCAGTACTTC.

V usage is TRBV27 and J usage is TRBJ2-1; 14 bases are a match to TRBD2. J lost 9 bases, V lost 5 bases, and 3 bases had no gene match. Germline-derived CDR1 and CDR2 are MNHEY and SMNVEV (reference sequence). The CDR3 is 14 residues long. CDR3 loop: CASSPGTSGGEQFF. As DNA, the CDR3 is TGTGCCAGCAGTCCCGGGACTAGCGGGGGTGAGCAGTTCTTC.

The sample holds one count of this clone. J is TRBJ1-4 and V is TRBV4-1; D not resolved. V lost 0 bases to trimming and J lost 13 bases, with 12 bases between them. CDR3 length equals 13 residues. The V gene's germline CDR1 is MGHRA and CDR2 YSYEKL. The CDR3 protein is CASSQDRRELLFF. DNA for the CDR3: TGCGCCAGCAGCCAAGATCGAAGGGAATTACTGTTTTTT.

On this clone: Other DNA sequences in this specimen translate into the identical CDR3. The V gene is TRBV7-9, the J gene TRBJ1-1; D gene unclear. The V and J ends lost 6 bases and 5 bases respectively, with 13 bases between them. CDR1 is SEHNR, CDR2 FQNEAQ, per germline (reference sequence). CDR3 size: 13 residues. In DNA form, the CDR3 reads TGTGCCAGCAGTTTATCTAGTGTTACTGAAGCTTTCTTT. Its protein is CASSLSSVTEAFF. Filled out from reference TRBV7-9 and TRBJ1-1, the complete variable domain reads DTGVSQNPRHKITKRGQNVTFRCDPISEHNRLYWYRQTLGQGPEFLTYFQNEAQLEKSRLLSDRFSAERPKGSFSTLEIQRTEQGDSAMYLCASSLSSVTEAFFGQGTRLTVV.

The rearrangement links TRBV2 to TRBJ1-3; D gene ambiguous. V was shortened by 4 bases and J by 1 base, with 8 bases between the two germline ends. The germline V gene has CDR1 SNHLY and CDR2 FYNNEI. There are 14 residues in the CDR3. DNA for the CDR3: TGTGCCAGCAGTGTCTGGGGTTCTGGAAACACCATATATTTT. It encodes CASSVWGSGNTIYF.

This rearrangement joins TRBV30 to TRBJ1-3; the match to TRBD1 covers 9 bases. Trimming removed 3 bases from V and 6 bases from J; junction bases left unmatched: 12. CDR3 length: 16 residues. Germline V CDR1 and CDR2: GTSNPN, SVGIG (reference sequence). The CDR3 nucleotides are TGTGCCTGGAGCCGCGGAGGGACAGGGACCTTAAACACCATATATTTT. It yields the protein CAWSRGGTGTLNTIYF.

The chain uses TRBV4-3 and TRBJ2-3; D ambiguous. CDR1 and CDR2 (germline): LGHNA, YSLEER. CDR3 size: 15 residues. The V end was cut by 0 bases, the J end by 10 bases, with 17 bases between. CDR3 sequence: CASSQEWFHEVAQYF. The DNA of the CDR3 is TGCGCCAGCAGCCAAGAATGGTTCCACGAGGTAGCGCAGTATTTT.

This clone came up many times. This rearrangement joins TRBV9 to TRBJ1-1; D unclear. Per germline, CDR1 SGDLS and CDR2 YYNGEE. This CDR3 is 13 amino acids long. With 0 bases removed from V and 7 bases from J, the gap between germline ends came to 10 bases. The CDR3 bases are TGTGCCAGCAGCGTAGGCGTGGGAAGTGAAGCTTTCTTT. Translated: CASSVGVGSEAFF.

The chain recombines TRBV27 with TRBJ2-7; D is unresolved. The germline V and J ends were trimmed by 7 bases and 2 bases, with 12 bases remaining between them. Looked up from germline, CDR1 is MNHEY and CDR2 is SMNVEV (reference sequence). The CDR3 spans 13 residues. The CDR3 loop is CASKGQDAYEQYF. The DNA of the CDR3 is TGTGCCAGCAAAGGGCAGGATGCCTACGAGCAGTACTTC.

J is TRBJ1-1 and V is TRBV28, with a weak D call TRBD1 (5 bases). The length of the CDR3 is 18 residues. The germline gives CDR1 MDHEN, CDR2 SYDVKM. The V and J ends lost 5 bases and 6 bases respectively, with 28 bases between them. CDR3 region: CASSLNDPTTAGGAEAFF. CDR3 nucleotides: TGTGCCAGCAGTCTAAACGACCCAACGACCGCCGGGGGGGCTGAAGCTTTCTTT. Using reference TRBV28 and TRBJ1-1 for the parts outside the CDR3, the full variable domain is DVKVTQSSRYLVKRTGEKVFLECVQDMDHENMFWYRQDPGLGLRLIYFSYDVKMKEKGDIPEGYSVSREKKERFSLILESASTNQTSMYLCASSLNDPTTAGGAEAFFGQGTRLTVV.

Note on this clone: Other nucleotide sequences in the sample specify the same CDR3. The chain employs TRBV19 and TRBJ2-7; 10 positions match TRBD1. Germline V gene lookup returns CDR1 LNHDA and CDR2 SQIVND (reference sequence). Trimming at V came to 4 bases and at J to 3 bases, leaving 0 bases not matched to a gene. This CDR3 region has 13 residues. This CDR3 reads CASSRTGGYEQYF. The CDR3 nucleotides read TGTGCCAGTAGTAGGACAGGGGGCTACGAGCAGTACTTC.

This chain connects TRBV2 to TRBJ2-2; 9 bases map to TRBD2. The germline V gene has CDR1 SNHLY and CDR2 FYNNEI. The CDR3 consists of 15 residues. V dropped 6 bases and J dropped 0; count of bases not matched to a gene: 2. The CDR3 DNA reads as TGTGCCAGCAGGCGACTAGCGGCGAACACCGGGGAGCTGTTTTTT. It encodes CASRRLAANTGELFF.

V is TRBV5-1 and J is TRBJ2-7; TRBD1 agrees at 8 bases. The V segment lost 4 bases and the J segment 5 bases; nucleotides outside the gene matches: 17. CDR3 size: 17 residues. Germline V gene lookup returns CDR1 SGHRS and CDR2 YFSETQ. This CDR3 is CASSRMTPGQGNNEQYF. As DNA, the CDR3 is TGCGCCAGCAGCCGCATGACCCCCGGACAGGGCAACAACGAGCAGTACTTC.

CDR3 DNA: TGTGCCACCAGCAGGGGACAGGAAAACAATGAGCAGTTCTTC. It encodes CATSRGQENNEQFF. The chain combines TRBV15 with TRBJ2-1; 8 bases fit TRBD1. CDR3 length: 14 residues. Germline CDR1 and CDR2: LNHNV and YYDKDF (reference sequence). With V trimmed by 3 bases and J by 5 bases, 3 bases remained unmatched.

The rearrangement uses TRBV6-1 and TRBJ2-3, with a possible D match to TRBD2 (5 bases). The V end lost 6 bases, the J end lost 1 base, and 8 bases lay between the germline ends. This CDR3 contains 13 residues. The germline V gene has CDR1 MNHNS and CDR2 SASEGT. The CDR3 DNA follows: TGTGCCAGCAGGAGGGCCGGCACAGATACGCAGTATTTT. Protein sequence: CASRRAGTDTQYF.

The chain combines TRBV11-2 with TRBJ2-3; D possibly corresponds to TRBD1 (5 bases). CDR3 length: 17 residues. Between the trimmed V and J ends, which lost 3 bases and 0 bases, there was a span of 16 bases. The germline V gene encodes CDR1 SGHAT and CDR2 FQNNGV. The CDR3 DNA reads TGTGCCAGCAGCTTCCTCACGCAGGGATCTAGCACAGATACGCAGTATTTT. This encodes CASSFLTQGSSTDTQYF.

Turning to this clone: A far larger clone is just one base off, so this is likely a read error. The chain has TRBV5-6 and TRBJ1-2; D is unclear. V was shortened by 0 bases and J by 6 bases, with 12 bases between the two germline ends. The germline V gene encodes CDR1 SGHDT and CDR2 YYEEEE. This CDR3 spans 14 amino acids. CDR3 protein: CASSLGPGWNGYTF. CDR3 sequence (DNA): TGTGCCAGCAGCTTGGGCCCGGGTTGGAATGGCTACACCTTC.

This clone came up a few times. The rearrangement links TRBV6-1 to TRBJ1-1; 7 bases fit TRBD1. Per germline, CDR1 MNHNS and CDR2 SASEGT. The trim removed 8 bases at V and 4 bases at J, leaving 10 bases unmatched. This CDR3 region has 14 residues. The CDR3 DNA reads as TGTGCCAGCGAAACCGGGACAGAGGCCACTGAAGCTTTCTTT. Its translation: CASETGTEATEAFF.

The chain has TRBV2 and TRBJ2-5; 10 positions agree with TRBD2. Per the germline V gene, CDR1 is SNHLY and CDR2 is FYNNEI. V trimming: 4 bases; J trimming: 4 bases; junction bases outside the gene matches: 6. The CDR3 is 15 amino acids. The CDR3 DNA reads TGTGCCAGCAGTGTCCTAGCGGGAGTGGGAGAGACCCAGTACTTC. It is translated as CASSVLAGVGETQYF.

Points on this clone: Sequence at one end of the junction differs from germline and may be a read error. The chain uses TRBV9 and TRBJ2-5, with 8 bases lining up with TRBD2. The CDR3 has 15 amino acids. Germline V gene lookup returns CDR1 SGDLS and CDR2 YYNGEE. CDR3 loop: CASSPGGGYQETRYF. The DNA for the CDR3 is TGTGCCAGCAGTCCCGGGGGGGGTTACCAAGAGACCCGGTACTTC.

This clone appeared many times. The chain links TRBV30 to TRBJ2-1, with D uncertain. This CDR3 spans 11 amino acids. CDR1 and CDR2 from the germline V gene are GTSNPN and SVGIG (reference sequence). The V end was cut by 3 bases, the J end by 5 bases, with 5 bases between. The CDR3, as DNA: TGTGCCTGGAGGCCTAACAATGAGCAGTTCTTC. Translating it yields CAWRPNNEQFF.

V is TRBV14 and J is TRBJ2-1, with 9 bases fitting TRBD2. J lost 4 bases, V lost 3 bases, and 7 bases had no gene match. This CDR3 spans 16 amino acids. The germline V gene encodes CDR1 SGHDN and CDR2 FVKESK. The CDR3 region has the DNA TGTGCCAGCAGCCATGGAGTAGCGGGGGTTTACAATGAGCAGTTCTTC. It translates to CASSHGVAGVYNEQFF.

This chain uses TRBV28 with TRBJ1-5, with a weak D call TRBD1 (5 bases). V gave up 6 bases and J gave up 3 bases, with 24 bases separating them. The V gene's germline CDR1 is MDHEN and CDR2 SYDVKM. The CDR3 length is 18 residues. For the CDR3, the DNA is TGTGCCAGCAGCCTCGGGACCAGGCTTCGGGGGTTCAATCAGCCCCAGCATTTT. Translating gives CASSLGTRLRGFNQPQHF. The variable domain in full, with the rest retrieved from reference TRBV28 and TRBJ1-5, is DVKVTQSSRYLVKRTGEKVFLECVQDMDHENMFWYRQDPGLGLRLIYFSYDVKMKEKGDIPEGYSVSREKKERFSLILESASTNQTSMYLCASSLGTRLRGFNQPQHFGDGTRLSIL.